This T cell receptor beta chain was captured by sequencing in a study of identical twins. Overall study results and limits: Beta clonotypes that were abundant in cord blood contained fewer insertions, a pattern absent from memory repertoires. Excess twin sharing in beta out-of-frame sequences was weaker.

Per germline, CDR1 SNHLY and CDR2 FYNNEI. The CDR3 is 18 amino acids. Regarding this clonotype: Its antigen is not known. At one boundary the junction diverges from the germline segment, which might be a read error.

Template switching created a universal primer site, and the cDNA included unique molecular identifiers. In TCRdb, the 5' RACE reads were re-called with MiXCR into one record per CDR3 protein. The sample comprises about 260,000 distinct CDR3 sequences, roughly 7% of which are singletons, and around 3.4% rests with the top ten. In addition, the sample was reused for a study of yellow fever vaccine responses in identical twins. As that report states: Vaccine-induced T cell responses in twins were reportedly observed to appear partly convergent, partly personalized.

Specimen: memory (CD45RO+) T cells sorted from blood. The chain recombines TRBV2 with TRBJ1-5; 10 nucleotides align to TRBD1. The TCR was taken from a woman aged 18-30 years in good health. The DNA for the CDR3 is TGTACCAGCAGTAGTTCGCCAGGGACAGGGGCCCTTTGGCAGCCCCAGCATTTT. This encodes CTSSSSPGTGALWQPQHF.